The 16 T cell receptor beta chains presented below share a single source sample, sequenced in a study of blood T cell repertoires in COVID-19. The data were produced by immunoSEQ multiplex PCR, yet TCRdb's version contains in-frame clones alone and is incomplete. The sample contains some 270,000 clones, 65% to 90% of which appear only once. Sequencing was done on a sample of PBMCs or T cells enriched from blood (not recorded which). The receptors originated from a woman in her forties or fifties with acute COVID-19.

This rearrangement joins TRBV14 to TRBJ1-1; the match to TRBD1 covers 8 bases. CDR1 SGHDN and CDR2 FVKESK come from the germline V gene. Trimming at V came to 3 bases and at J to 1 base, leaving 13 bases not matched to a gene. The CDR3 is 18 amino acids. The CDR3 is CASSHLRQGLGGNTEAFF. The CDR3 nucleotides read TGTGCCAGCAGCCATCTCCGACAGGGGCTGGGGGGGAACACTGAAGCTTTCTTT.

The V gene is TRBV6-1, the J gene TRBJ1-1; D remains ambiguous. Trimming stripped 1 base from V and 5 bases from J, with 20 bases between. This CDR3 spans 17 amino acids. From germline, CDR1 is MNHNS and CDR2 SASEGT. In DNA, the CDR3 is TGTGCCAGCAGTGAAGAGACGGGGTGGTGGGTACTGACTGAAGCTTTCTTT. This gives the protein CASSEETGWWVLTEAFF.

The chain employs TRBV9 and TRBJ1-4; D call uncertain. Germline-derived CDR1 and CDR2 are SGDLS and YYNGEE. Deletions cut 4 bases from V and 0 bases from J, with 10 bases between. The CDR3 is made up of 15 amino acids. The DNA of the CDR3 is TGTGCCAGCAGCCCTGACGGAGCAACTAATGAAAAACTGTTTTTT. Translated: CASSPDGATNEKLFF.

The chain joins TRBV14 to TRBJ2-1; D is undetermined. Trimming took 3 bases from V and 4 from J, leaving 10 bases between them. Germline V gene data show CDR1 as SGHDN and CDR2 as FVKESK. This CDR3 region has 14 residues. CDR3 region: CASSQKSLYNEQFF. As DNA, the CDR3 is TGTGCCAGCAGCCAGAAAAGCCTTTACAATGAGCAGTTCTTC.

The gene calls are TRBV7-2 and TRBJ1-5; 12 nucleotides line up with TRBD1. CDR3 length equals 15 residues. V gave up 3 bases and J gave up 6 bases; unmatched junction bases: 3. Germline loops: CDR1 SGHTA, CDR2 FQGNSA. The CDR3 spells CASSLGQGAGQPQHF. The CDR3 DNA reads as TGTGCCAGCAGCTTGGGACAGGGGGCAGGTCAGCCCCAGCATTTT.

This clone was observed once. V is TRBV4-3 and J is TRBJ1-4; 8 bases align to TRBD1. Germline CDR1 and CDR2: LGHNA and YSLEER. The CDR3 sequence is 16 residues long. Trimming removed 0 bases from V and 7 bases from J; junction bases left unmatched: 7. CDR3 DNA sequence: TGCGCCAGCAGCCAAGATTGGGCAGGGGGCTTTGAAAAACTGTTTTTT. Its translation is CASSQDWAGGFEKLFF.

This sequence joins TRBV9 and TRBJ2-5; D gene unclear. Trimming shortened V by 0 bases and J by 5 bases, and 14 bases separated the two germline ends. The CDR3 spans 15 residues. CDR1 SGDLS and CDR2 YYNGEE come from the germline V gene. CDR3 residues: CASSVGGGELETQYF. CDR3 nucleotide sequence: TGTGCCAGCAGCGTAGGAGGCGGAGAATTGGAGACCCAGTACTTC.

The chain carries TRBV18 and TRBJ1-1; TRBD1 matches at 7 bases. Germline values: CDR1 KGHSH, CDR2 LQKENI. The CDR3 is 13 residues long. V gave up 7 bases and J gave up 5 bases; unmatched junction bases: 7. In nucleotides, the CDR3 is TGTGCCAGCTTACAACAGGGGTGGACTGAAGCTTTCTTT. Amino acid sequence: CASLQQGWTEAFF.

This rearrangement joins TRBV2 to TRBJ1-1, with TRBD1 identical over 7 bases. Germline V gene lookup returns CDR1 SNHLY and CDR2 FYNNEI. The CDR3 runs 18 residues. The junction had 12 bases not matched to a gene; V was cut back by 2 bases and J by 0 bases. The CDR3 DNA reads TGTGCCAGCAGTGAATGGACAGGACAAGTATCAATGAACACTGAAGCTTTCTTT. As protein: CASSEWTGQVSMNTEAFF.

The chain is built from TRBV29-1 and TRBJ1-4; D uncertain. There are 12 residues in the CDR3. Germline V gene sequence: CDR1 SQVTM, CDR2 ANQGSEA. The CDR3 region is CSYGDSNEKLFF. The CDR3 DNA reads TGCAGTTACGGGGATTCGAATGAAAAACTGTTTTTT.

The V and J genes are TRBV5-1 and TRBJ1-2; tentatively, D is TRBD1 (5 bases). The germline gives CDR1 SGHRS, CDR2 YFSETQ. V was clipped by 0 bases and J by 1 base, with 10 bases between them. This CDR3 region has 15 residues. The chain's CDR3 is CASSLGPDSNYGYTF. In DNA, the CDR3 is TGCGCCAGCAGCTTGGGACCAGACAGTAACTATGGCTACACCTTC.

J is TRBJ1-1 and V is TRBV10-3, with D unresolved. Germline V gene sequence: CDR1 ENHRY, CDR2 SYGVKD. Trimming stripped 6 bases from V and 4 bases from J, with 9 bases between. This CDR3 has 12 amino acids. DNA for the CDR3: TGTGCCATCAGGGCGGTGGCCACTGAAGCTTTCTTT. This sequence encodes CAIRAVATEAFF.

Of note for this clone: The identical CDR3 is also encoded by other nucleotide sequences in the sample. The V and J genes are TRBV30 and TRBJ1-5, with D maybe TRBD1 (6 bases). Per germline, CDR1 GTSNPN and CDR2 SVGIG (reference sequence). The ends were cut back, 0 bases at V and 7 bases at J, with 13 bases in the middle. The CDR3 covers 14 residues. In DNA, the CDR3 is TGTGCCTGGAGTGTAGGGGGGGGAGACCAGCCCCAGCATTTT. It encodes CAWSVGGGDQPQHF.

The V gene is TRBV4-2, the J gene TRBJ2-1; tentatively, D is TRBD1 (7 bases). This CDR3 is 19 amino acids long. The ends were cut back, 0 bases at V and 7 bases at J, with 25 bases in the middle. Per the germline V gene, CDR1 is LGHNA and CDR2 is YNFKEQ. In DNA form, the CDR3 reads TGTGCCAGCAGCCAAGATCCAGGGGCCTCCCGCAGGGGGGTTAATGAGCAGTTCTTC. Translation gives CASSQDPGASRRGVNEQFF.

The chain combines TRBV21-1 with TRBJ1-2. TRBV21-1 is noted as a pseudogene. The CDR3 consists of 17 residues. The CDR3 region is CASSIPPGRRANYGYTF. The CDR3 nucleotides are TGTGCCAGCAGCATCCCCCCAGGGAGGAGGGCTAACTATGGCTACACCTTC.

The chain is built from TRBV29-1 and TRBJ1-2, with 7 bases lining up with TRBD1. There are 15 residues in the CDR3. Trimming removed 4 bases from V and 8 bases from J; junction bases left unmatched: 16. Germline lookup yields CDR1 SQVTM and CDR2 ANQGSEA. The CDR3 DNA reads as TGCAGCGTTGGGCCTAATGACAGGGTTACAGGAGGCTACACCTTC. Protein product: CSVGPNDRVTGGYTF.